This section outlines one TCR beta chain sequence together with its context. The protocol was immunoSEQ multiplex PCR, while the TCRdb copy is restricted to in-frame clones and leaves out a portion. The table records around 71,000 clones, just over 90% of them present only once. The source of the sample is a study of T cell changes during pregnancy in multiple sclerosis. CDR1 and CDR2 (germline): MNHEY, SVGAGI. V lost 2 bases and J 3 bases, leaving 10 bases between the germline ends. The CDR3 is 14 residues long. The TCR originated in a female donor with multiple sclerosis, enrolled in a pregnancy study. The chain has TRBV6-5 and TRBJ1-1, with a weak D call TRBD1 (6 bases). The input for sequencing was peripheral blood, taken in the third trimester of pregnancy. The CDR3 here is CASSYGGADTEAFF. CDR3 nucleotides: TGTGCCAGCAGTTACGGGGGGGCGGACACTGAAGCTTTCTTT.